This T cell receptor beta chain was sequenced during a study of shared clonotypes between healthy human individuals (dated by TCRdb to 2020 to 2021). A note on the overall study: The cohort comprised two women and three men aged 18 to 49 years. For each donor, three plates each were used for CD4 naive and CD4 memory, two plates were used for CD8 naive, and one plate was used for CD8 memory. To estimate repertoire size and how much clonotypes are shared between individuals, the study performed deep sequencing of blood TCR repertoires from a few healthy adults. Different laboratories and diverse techniques were used to prepare libraries and sequence TCR repertoires, to increase sequencing depth and limit assay-specific biases. Each donor's leukapheresis produced roughly between roughly 0.85 and 9.5 billion PBMCs.

The donors were healthy, HIV-negative adults with no recently reported acute infections or vaccinations. All donors were Caucasian adults living in Nashville, Tennessee, USA. CD4+ T cells were enriched by magnetic negative selection; naive cells were then positively selected on CD45RA, and the negative fraction formed the memory subset. Blood was collected by leukapheresis, and PBMCs were isolated by Ficoll-Histopaque density gradient centrifugation and then cryopreserved in liquid nitrogen vapor phase. Purity and quantity of every magnetically sorted T cell population were checked by analytical flow cytometry. From each sorted fraction, genomic DNA was isolated and quantified by UV absorbance on a Nanodrop 2000c. The cysteine opens and the phenylalanine closes a CDR3 of 19 amino acids. Of all the DNA, just the CDR3 is kept, 57 bases in frame from base 1. The germline V gene specifies MDHEN as CDR1 and SYDVKM as CDR2. V is pruned by 5 bases and J by 6 bases, leaving 19 bases of the junction without a gene match.

On this clone itself: Its antigen has not been determined. Base qualities were left out, and no much larger clone turns up one base away.

Using the deep immunoSEQ assay, multiplex PCR amplified TCR CDR3 regions from genomic DNA. For each cell subset, the extracted genomic DNA was distributed evenly across all wells of several immunoSEQ 96-well plates, and each plate served as one replicate. Each replicate PCR for sorted subsets received about 210 ng genomic DNA, equal to tens of thousands of T cell genomes. Purified libraries were measured with a Qubit 3.0 fluorometer, size-checked on a Bioanalyzer 2100, and measured again with the KAPA Library Quantification kit. A separate single-read 150-cycle Illumina NextSeq 550 flow cell was used to sequence each immunoSEQ 96-well plate. From the authors' description of their analysis: Because the immunoSEQ output included only junctional sequences and no quality scores, the filtering could not be the same as the filtering used for full-length reads. To assign V/J genes and CDR3, sequences were annotated using PyIR, a Python wrapper for IgBLAST v1.9, with IMGT germline references. Reads with weak V/J assignments (E-value above 1e-6), missing CDR3, stop codons, out-of-frame junctions, or ambiguous translated residues were removed. V3J clonotypes were defined by identical inferred V gene, J gene, and CDR3 amino acid sequence. The percentage overlap between two repertoires was calculated by dividing the number of shared unique clonotypes by the size of the smaller repertoire. Repertoire richness was assessed with RTK rarefaction, the Chao1 estimator, and Recon v2.1 estimates of unobserved clonotypes. OLGA was used to compute generation probabilities for all TCRbeta clonotypes that the gDNA method yielded from a handful of donors. TCRdb's version of the immuneACCESS table is confined to in-frame rearrangements and falls short of the full clone set. An unresolved V gene accounts for under half of the shortfall where checked; the remainder is of unknown origin. V, J and clone size were drawn from that table, and D and trimming were deduced from the DNA. The sample profile shows approximately 350,000 clones; 74% of them were found once. In total, the top ten clones hold under 13% of the sample.

Points the paper makes about the study in general: Sampling was restricted to blood, and TCR repertoires in tissue are likely to differ from TCR repertoires in blood. The small number of donors limited the genetic and exposure-history diversity represented. Incomplete sequencing was indicated by rarefaction of sorted-subset datasets, despite the large sequencing depth. Compared with non-shared clonotypes, clonotypes shared by all four sorted-subset donors had higher generation probabilities. Across four donors, roughly 5% of naive CD4, 3.5% of naive CD8, under 2.5% of memory CD4, and under 0.45% of memory CD8 clonotypes were shared. Pairwise subsampling led to the expectation that sequencing depth would affect the degree of clonotype sharing among donors. Naive subsets generally had larger estimated clonotype richness than memory subsets did.

The sample comprised memory CD4+ T cells sorted from blood. What the cell subset or site label conveys for this sample: CD45RA-negative fraction. The rearrangement joined TRBV28 to TRBJ2-2; 9 central nucleotides agree with TRBD2. The receptor was isolated from a man younger than 40 in good health. The bases are TGTGCCAGCAGTCCCCGAGTTATAGCGGGAGCTTATGTGGCCGGGGAGCTGTTTTTT. Its translation is CASSPRVIAGAYVAGELFF.